The clone carrying this T cell receptor (beta chain) has a count of ten or more. Its antigen is currently unknown. Trimming left V 2 bases short and J 3 bases short, with 14 bases between. From germline, CDR1 is SGHRS and CDR2 YFSETQ. The CDR3 has 15 amino acids. This specimen belongs to a study of CD8+CD57+ T cells in acquired aplastic anemia. The overall study: Quantities of DNA derived from sorted CD4+ and CD8+ cells averaged 3.2 ug.

Profiling that covered TCR beta VDJ and CDR3 relied on genomic DNA as its template. TCRdb re-analysed the reads in MiXCR, keeping a single row per CDR3 protein. The sample records more than 250,000 distinct CDR3 sequences, 55% to 65% being singletons. Study-level results: Twenty-nine sequences, all CD8+ CDR3, were shared between patients and controls. No significant difference in CD8+ Simpson's diversity was found between patients and controls.

The specimen was sorted CD4+, CD8+, or CD8+CD57+ T cells (not recorded which) from PBMCs. The origin of this receptor is a human donor with severe aplastic anemia or a healthy control (not recorded which). This chain joins TRBV5-1 and TRBJ1-1; no reliable D call. The CDR3, as DNA: TGCGCCAGCAGCTTAGAGCCAGGCGGAGACACTGAAGCTTTCTTT. Translation gives CASSLEPGGDTEAFF.